The text below deals with one T cell receptor (beta chain). What it binds is not known. This record belongs to a study of post-analysis software for immune sequencing data. Overall study results and limits: Strong co-clustering by F measure was evident for samples that had been prepared in the same batch. Patients carried a handful of TRBV segments more frequently than controls did, and TRBV5-6, TRBV5-1 and TRBV20-1 were among them.

The V end was cut by 6 bases, the J end by 4 bases, with 18 bases between. Germline CDR1 reads ENHRY; CDR2 reads SYGVKD. The CDR3 totals 15 residues. The TCR beta cDNA libraries carried unique molecular identifiers. TCRdb recomputed calls from the PCR reads with MiXCR, one row per CDR3 protein. The data hold hundreds of thousands of distinct CDR3 sequences, with approximately 53% observed a single time. The chain couples TRBV10-3 to TRBJ2-5, with D perhaps assigned TRBD1 or TRBD2 (5 bases each). The TCR comes from a girl between 5 and 17 years old with multiple sclerosis. Sample: blood. The CDR3 DNA follows: TGTGCCATCAGCGCCGGGACGGTCCTCGGAGAGACCCAGTACTTC. Encoded protein: CAISAGTVLGETQYF.